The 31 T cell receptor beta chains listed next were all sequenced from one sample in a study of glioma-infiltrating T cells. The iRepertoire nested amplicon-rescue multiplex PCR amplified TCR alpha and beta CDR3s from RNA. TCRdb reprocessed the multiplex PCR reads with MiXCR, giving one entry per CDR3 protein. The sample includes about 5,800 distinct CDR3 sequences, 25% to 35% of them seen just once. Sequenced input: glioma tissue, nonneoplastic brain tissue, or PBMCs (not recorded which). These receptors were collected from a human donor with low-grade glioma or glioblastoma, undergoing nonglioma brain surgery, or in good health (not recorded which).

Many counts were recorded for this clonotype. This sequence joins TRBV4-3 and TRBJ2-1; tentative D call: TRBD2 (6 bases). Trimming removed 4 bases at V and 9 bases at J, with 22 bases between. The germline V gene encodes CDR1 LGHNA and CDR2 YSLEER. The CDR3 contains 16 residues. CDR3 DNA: TGCGCCAGCAGCCGCGTAGTGCTCGCGCCGGAGGGTGAGCAGTTCTTC. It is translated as CASSRVVLAPEGEQFF.

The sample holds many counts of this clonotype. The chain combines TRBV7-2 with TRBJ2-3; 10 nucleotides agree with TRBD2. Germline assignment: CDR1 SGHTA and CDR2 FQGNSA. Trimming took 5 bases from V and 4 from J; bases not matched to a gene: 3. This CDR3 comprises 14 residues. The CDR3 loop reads CASSRGTSADTQYF. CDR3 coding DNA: TGTGCCAGCAGCCGAGGGACTAGCGCAGATACGCAGTATTTT.

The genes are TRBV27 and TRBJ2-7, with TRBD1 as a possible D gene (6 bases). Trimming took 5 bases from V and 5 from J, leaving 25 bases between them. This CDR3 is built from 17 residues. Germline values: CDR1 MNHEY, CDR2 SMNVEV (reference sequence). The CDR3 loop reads CASSPNSTSWTVNEQYF. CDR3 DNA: TGTGCCAGCAGTCCTAACTCCACTTCCTGGACAGTCAACGAGCAGTACTTC.

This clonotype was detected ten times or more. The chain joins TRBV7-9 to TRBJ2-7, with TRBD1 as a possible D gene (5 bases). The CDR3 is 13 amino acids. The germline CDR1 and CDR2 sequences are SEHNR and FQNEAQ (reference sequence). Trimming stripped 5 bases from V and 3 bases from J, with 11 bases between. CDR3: CASSLDTHYEQYV. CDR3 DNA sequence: TGTGCCAGCAGCCTGGACACGCACTACGAGCAGTACGTC.

CDR3 sequence (DNA): TGCGTTAGCAGCTCGGACAGGGGGAAAAACGAGCAGTACTTC. The encoded protein is CVSSSDRGKNEQYF. The chain recombines TRBV5-1 with TRBJ2-7, with 10 bases fitting TRBD1. This CDR3 comprises 14 residues. CDR1 is SGHRS, CDR2 YFSETQ, per germline.

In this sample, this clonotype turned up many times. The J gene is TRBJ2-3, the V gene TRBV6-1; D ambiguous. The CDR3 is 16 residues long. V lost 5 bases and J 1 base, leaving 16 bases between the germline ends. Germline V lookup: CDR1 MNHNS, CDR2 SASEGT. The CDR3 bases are TGTGCCAGCAGTCATCGGACCACTCCGGGCACAGATACGCAGTATTTT. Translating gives CASSHRTTPGTDTQYF.

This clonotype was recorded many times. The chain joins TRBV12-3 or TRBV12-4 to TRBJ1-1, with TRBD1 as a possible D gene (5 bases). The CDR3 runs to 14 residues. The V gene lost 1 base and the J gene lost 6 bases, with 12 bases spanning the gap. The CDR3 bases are TGTGCCAGCAGTTTAGTTGGGGGGATGGCTGAAGCTTTCTTT. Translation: CASSLVGGMAEAFF.

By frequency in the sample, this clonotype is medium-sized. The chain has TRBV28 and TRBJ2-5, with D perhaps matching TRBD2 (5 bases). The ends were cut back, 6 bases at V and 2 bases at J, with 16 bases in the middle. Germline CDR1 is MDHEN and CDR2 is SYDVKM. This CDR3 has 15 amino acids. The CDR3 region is CASSPRGIRQETQYF. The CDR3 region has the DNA TGTGCCAGCAGCCCTAGAGGGATTAGACAAGAGACCCAGTACTTC.

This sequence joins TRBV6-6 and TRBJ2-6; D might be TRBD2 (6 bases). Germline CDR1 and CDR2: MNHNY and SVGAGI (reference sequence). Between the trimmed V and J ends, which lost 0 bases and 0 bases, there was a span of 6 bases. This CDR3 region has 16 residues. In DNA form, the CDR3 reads TGTGCCAGCAGTTACTCGGGGGGCTCTGGGGCCAACGTCCTGACTTTC. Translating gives CASSYSGGSGANVLTF.

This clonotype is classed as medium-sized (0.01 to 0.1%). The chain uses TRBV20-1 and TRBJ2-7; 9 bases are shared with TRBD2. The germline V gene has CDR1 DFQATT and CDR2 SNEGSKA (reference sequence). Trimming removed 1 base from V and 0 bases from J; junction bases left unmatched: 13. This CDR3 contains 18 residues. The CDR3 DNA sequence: TGCAGTGCTAGAGTTCGCCCCCGAGGACTAGCGTTCTCCTACGAGCAGTACTTC. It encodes CSARVRPRGLAFSYEQYF.

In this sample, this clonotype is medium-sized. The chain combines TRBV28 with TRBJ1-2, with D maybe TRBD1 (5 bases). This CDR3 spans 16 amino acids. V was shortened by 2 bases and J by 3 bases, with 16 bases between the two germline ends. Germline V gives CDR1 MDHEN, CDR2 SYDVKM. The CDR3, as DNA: TGTGCCAGCAGTTTAGCCGGGACCCGGGGGGACTATGGCTACACCTTC. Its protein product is CASSLAGTRGDYGYTF.

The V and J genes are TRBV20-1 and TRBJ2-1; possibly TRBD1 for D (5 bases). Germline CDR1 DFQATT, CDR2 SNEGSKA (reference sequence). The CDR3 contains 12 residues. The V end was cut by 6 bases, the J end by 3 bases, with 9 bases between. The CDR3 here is CSAIGVYNEQFF. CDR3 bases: TGCAGTGCAATAGGGGTCTACAATGAGCAGTTCTTC.

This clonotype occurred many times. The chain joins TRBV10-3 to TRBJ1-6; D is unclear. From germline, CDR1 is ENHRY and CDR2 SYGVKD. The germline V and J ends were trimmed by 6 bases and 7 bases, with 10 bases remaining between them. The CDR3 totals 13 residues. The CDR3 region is CAIRQLENSPLHF. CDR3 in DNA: TGTGCCATCAGACAGCTGGAAAATTCACCCCTCCACTTT.

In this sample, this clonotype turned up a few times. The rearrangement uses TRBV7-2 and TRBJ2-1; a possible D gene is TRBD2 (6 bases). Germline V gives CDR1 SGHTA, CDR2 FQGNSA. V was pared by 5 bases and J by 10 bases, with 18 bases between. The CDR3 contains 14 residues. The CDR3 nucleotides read TGTGCCAGCAGCCGACTAGAGGAAGGGAAGGAGCAGTTCTTC. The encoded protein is CASSRLEEGKEQFF.

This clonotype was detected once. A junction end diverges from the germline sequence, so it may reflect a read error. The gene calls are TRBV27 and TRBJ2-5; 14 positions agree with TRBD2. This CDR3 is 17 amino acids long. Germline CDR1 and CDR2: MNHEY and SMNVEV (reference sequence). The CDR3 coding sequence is TGTGACAGCAGTTCAAGACTAGCGGGAGGGGGGCAAGAGACCCAGTACTTC. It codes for CDSSSRLAGGGQETQYF.

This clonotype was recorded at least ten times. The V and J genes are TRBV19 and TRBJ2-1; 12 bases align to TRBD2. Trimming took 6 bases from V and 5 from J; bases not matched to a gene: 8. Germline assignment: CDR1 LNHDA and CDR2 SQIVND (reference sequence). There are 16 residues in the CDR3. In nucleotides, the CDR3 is TGTGCCAGTAGGACGACTAGCGGGAGTTGGGACAATGAGCAGTTCTTC. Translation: CASRTTSGSWDNEQFF.

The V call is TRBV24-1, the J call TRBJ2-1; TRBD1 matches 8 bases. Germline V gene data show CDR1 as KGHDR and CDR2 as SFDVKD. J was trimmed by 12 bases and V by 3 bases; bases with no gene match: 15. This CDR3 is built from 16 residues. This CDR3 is CATSDPTGDVSDGQFF. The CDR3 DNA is TGTGCCACCAGTGATCCGACAGGGGATGTAAGCGATGGGCAGTTCTTC.

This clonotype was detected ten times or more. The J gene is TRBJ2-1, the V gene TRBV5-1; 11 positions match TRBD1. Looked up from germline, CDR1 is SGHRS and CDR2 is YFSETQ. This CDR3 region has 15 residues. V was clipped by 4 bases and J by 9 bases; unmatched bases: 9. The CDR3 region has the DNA TGCGCCAGCAGCCCCGGACAGGGGGCTTTCAGTGAGCAGTTCTTC. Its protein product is CASSPGQGAFSEQFF.

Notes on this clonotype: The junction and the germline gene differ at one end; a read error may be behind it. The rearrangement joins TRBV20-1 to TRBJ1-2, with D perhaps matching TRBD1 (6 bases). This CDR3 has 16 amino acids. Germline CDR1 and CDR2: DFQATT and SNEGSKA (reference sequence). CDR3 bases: TGCAGTGCTAGAGATTCCCTCCGGACAGCGCTCGGGGGCTACCCCTTC. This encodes CSARDSLRTALGGYPF.

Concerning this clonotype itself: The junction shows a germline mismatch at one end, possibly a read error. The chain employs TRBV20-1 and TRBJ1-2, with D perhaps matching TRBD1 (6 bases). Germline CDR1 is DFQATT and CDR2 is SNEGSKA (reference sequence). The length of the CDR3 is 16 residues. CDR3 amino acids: CSARDALRTALGGAPF. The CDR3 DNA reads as TGCAGTGCTAGAGATGCGCTCCGGACAGCGCTCGGGGGCGCCCCCTTC.

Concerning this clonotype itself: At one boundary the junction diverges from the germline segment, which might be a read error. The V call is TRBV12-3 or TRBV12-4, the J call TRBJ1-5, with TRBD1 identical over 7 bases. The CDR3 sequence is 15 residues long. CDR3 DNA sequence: TGTGCCAGTAGTCTCAGGGGAGGGGGCAATAAGCCCCAGCATTTT. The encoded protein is CASSLRGGGNKPQHF.

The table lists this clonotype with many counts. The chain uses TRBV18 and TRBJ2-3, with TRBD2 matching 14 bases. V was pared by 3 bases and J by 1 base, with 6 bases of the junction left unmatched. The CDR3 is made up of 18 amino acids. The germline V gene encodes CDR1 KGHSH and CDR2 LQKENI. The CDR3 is CASSPGLAGARGTDTQYF. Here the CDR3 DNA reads TGTGCCAGCTCACCGGGACTAGCGGGAGCCCGTGGCACAGATACGCAGTATTTT.

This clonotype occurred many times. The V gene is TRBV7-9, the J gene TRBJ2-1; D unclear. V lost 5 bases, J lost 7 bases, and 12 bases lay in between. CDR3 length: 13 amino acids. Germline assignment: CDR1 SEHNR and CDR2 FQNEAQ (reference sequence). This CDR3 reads CASSPRTENEQFF. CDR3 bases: TGTGCCAGCAGCCCTCGGACCGAAAATGAGCAGTTCTTC.

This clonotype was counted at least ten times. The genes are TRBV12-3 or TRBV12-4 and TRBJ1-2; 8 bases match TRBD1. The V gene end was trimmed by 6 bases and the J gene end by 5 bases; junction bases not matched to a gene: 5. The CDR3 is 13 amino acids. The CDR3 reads CASRLGQEYGYTF. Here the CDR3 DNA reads TGTGCCAGCAGGCTGGGACAGGAGTATGGCTACACCTTC.

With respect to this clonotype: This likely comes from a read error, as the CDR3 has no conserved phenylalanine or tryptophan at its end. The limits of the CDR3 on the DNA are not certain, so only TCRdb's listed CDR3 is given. CDR3 sequence: CASSLGRNNEAFG. The chain couples TRBV27 to TRBJ1-1. The CDR3 has 13 residues if both end residues are counted. Germline CDR1 MNHEY, CDR2 SMNVEV (reference sequence).

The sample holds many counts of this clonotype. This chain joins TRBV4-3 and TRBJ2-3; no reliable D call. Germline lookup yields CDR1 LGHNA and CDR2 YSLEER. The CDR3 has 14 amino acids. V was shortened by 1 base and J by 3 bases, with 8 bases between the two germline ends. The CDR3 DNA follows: TGCGCCAGCAGCCAAGTGGAATTGACAGATACGCAGTATTTT. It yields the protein CASSQVELTDTQYF.

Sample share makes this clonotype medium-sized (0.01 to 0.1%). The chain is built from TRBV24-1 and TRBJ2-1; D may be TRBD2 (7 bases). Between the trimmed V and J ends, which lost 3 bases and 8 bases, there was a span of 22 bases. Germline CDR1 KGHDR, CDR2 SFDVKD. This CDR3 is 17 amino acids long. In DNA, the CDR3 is TGTGCCACCAGTGATCTGGACACTGTGGGAGGGGGTGATGAGCAGTTCTTC. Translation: CATSDLDTVGGGDEQFF.

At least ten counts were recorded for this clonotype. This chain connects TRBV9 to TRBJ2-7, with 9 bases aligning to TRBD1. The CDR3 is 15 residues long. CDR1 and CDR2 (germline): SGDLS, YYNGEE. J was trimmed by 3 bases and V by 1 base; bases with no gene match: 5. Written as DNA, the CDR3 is TGTGCCAGCAGCGTAACTCCGGGACAGGGCTACGAGCAGTACTTC. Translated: CASSVTPGQGYEQYF.

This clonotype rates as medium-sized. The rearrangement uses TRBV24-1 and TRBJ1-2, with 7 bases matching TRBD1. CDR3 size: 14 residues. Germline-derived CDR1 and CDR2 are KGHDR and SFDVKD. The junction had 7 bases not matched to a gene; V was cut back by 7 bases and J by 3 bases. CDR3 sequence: CATSPGGADYGYTF. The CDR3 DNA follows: TGTGCCACCAGCCCAGGGGGTGCCGACTATGGCTACACCTTC.

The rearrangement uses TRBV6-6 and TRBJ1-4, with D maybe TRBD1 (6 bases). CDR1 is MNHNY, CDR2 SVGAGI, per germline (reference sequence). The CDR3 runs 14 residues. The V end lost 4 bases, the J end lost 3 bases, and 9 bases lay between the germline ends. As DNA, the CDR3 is TGTGCCAGCAGTTGGTGGACAGCTAATGAAAAACTGTTTTTT. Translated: CASSWWTANEKLFF.

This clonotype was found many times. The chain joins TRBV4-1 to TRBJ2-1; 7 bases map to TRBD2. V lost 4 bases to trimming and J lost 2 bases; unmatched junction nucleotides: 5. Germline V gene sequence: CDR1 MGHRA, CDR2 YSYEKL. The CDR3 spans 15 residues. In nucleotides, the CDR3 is TGCGCCAGCAGCCCATCTAGCGGTCCCTACAATGAGCAGTTCTTC. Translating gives CASSPSSGPYNEQFF.